This TCR beta chain was captured in a study of T cells in Graves' hyperthyroidism and ophthalmopathy. This clonotype was counted ten times or more. Its antigen is as yet unknown. Per the germline V gene, CDR1 is KGHSH and CDR2 is LQKENI. Trimming removed 5 bases from V and 7 bases from J, with 21 bases in between. This CDR3 region has 17 residues. Study findings and constraints: In the blood, most expanded thyroid clonotypes above 0.001 appeared as well. Onset of ophthalmopathy came a median approximately 6.5 months after the model predicted it.

It was RNA transcripts that yielded the amplified TCR beta CDR3 regions. HTBI primers were the set used in a first-round RT-PCR of the TCR CDR3. TCRdb used MiXCR to reprocess the multiplex PCR reads, holding one entry per CDR3 protein. Of hundreds of thousands of distinct CDR3 sequences listed, about 20% are singletons. Stable hyperthyroidism: no ophthalmopathy progression over 18 months of follow-up. V usage is TRBV18 and J usage is TRBJ2-6; no clear D gene. The sequence derives from a woman under 30 with Graves' hyperthyroidism. What was sequenced was blood. Here the CDR3 DNA reads TGTGCCAGCTCATCGACGCTCGGATTGTTGACTGCCAACGTCCTGACTTTC. Amino acid sequence: CASSSTLGLLTANVLTF.